This TCR beta chain was captured in a study of shared clonotypes between healthy human individuals. Study-wide background: The donor group consisted of two women and a few men, aged 18 to 49. Whole-study results and caveats: The genetic and exposure-history diversity represented was limited by few donors.

Sequencing was performed with immunoSEQ multiplex PCR; in TCRdb, only in-frame clones are kept and a portion is missing. The sample yields 470,000 or so clones, approximately 80% seen once. For this clone: Its antigen is as yet unknown.

V was pared by 3 bases and J by 2 bases, with 8 bases between. There are 14 residues in the CDR3. The germline V gene has CDR1 MDHEN and CDR2 SYDVKM. Donors included only healthy HIV-negative adults lacking recent acute infections or vaccinations. Sequenced sample: PBMCs. This TCR was recovered from a woman aged 40 to 50 in good health. Some clones in this sample may be carry-over from other donors' samples. The genes are TRBV28 and TRBJ1-3; no definite D call. The DNA of the CDR3 is TGTGCCAGCAGTTTGAACAGCCCTGGAAACACCATATATTTT. Translating gives CASSLNSPGNTIYF. Full variable domain (remainder filled in from reference TRBV28 and TRBJ1-3): DVKVTQSSRYLVKRTGEKVFLECVQDMDHENMFWYRQDPGLGLRLIYFSYDVKMKEKGDIPEGYSVSREKKERFSLILESASTNQTSMYLCASSLNSPGNTIYFGEGSWLTVV.